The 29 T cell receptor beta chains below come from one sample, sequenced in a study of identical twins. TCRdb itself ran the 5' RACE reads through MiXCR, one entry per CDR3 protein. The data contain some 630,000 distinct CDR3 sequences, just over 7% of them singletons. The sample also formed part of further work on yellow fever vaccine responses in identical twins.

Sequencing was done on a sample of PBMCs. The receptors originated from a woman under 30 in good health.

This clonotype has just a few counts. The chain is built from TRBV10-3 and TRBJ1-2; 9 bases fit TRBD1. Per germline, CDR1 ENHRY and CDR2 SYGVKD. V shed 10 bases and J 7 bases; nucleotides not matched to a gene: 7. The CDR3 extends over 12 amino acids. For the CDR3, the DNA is TGTGCCACTGGGACAGGGAAAGGTGGCTACACCTTC. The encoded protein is CATGTGKGGYTF.

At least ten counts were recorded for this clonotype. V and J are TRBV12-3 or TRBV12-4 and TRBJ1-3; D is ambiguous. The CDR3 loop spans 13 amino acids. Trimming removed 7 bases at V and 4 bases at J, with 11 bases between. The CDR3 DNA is TGTGCCAGCAAGCCCGCAAGCGGAAACACCATATATTTT. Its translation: CASKPASGNTIYF.

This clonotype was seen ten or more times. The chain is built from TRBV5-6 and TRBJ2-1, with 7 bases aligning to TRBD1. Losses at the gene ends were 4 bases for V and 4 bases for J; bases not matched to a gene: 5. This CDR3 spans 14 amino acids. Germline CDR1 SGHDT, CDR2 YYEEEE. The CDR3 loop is CASSGDRVYNEQFF. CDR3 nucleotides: TGTGCCAGCAGCGGAGACAGGGTGTACAATGAGCAGTTCTTC.

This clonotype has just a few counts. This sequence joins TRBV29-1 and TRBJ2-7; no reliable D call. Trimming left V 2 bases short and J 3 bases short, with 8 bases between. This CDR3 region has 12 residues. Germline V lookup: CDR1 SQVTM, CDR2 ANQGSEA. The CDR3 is CSVELQNYEQYF. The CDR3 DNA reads TGCAGCGTTGAACTCCAGAACTACGAGCAGTACTTC.

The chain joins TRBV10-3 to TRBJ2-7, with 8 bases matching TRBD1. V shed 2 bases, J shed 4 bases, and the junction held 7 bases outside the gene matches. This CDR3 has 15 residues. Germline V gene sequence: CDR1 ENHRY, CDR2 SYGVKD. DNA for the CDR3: TGTGCCATCAGTGAGAGGGCAGGGGGCTGGTACGAGCAGTACTTC. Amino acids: CAISERAGGWYEQYF.

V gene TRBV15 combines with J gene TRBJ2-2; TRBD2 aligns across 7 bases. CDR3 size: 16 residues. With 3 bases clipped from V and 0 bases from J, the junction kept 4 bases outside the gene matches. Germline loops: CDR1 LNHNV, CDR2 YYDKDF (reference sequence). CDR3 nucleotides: TGTGCCACCAGCAGGAGTCGGGGGGCGAACACCGGGGAGCTGTTTTTT. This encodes CATSRSRGANTGELFF. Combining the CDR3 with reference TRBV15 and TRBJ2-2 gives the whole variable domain DAMVIQNPRYQVTQFGKPVTLSCSQTLNHNVMYWYQQKSSQAPKLLFHYYDKDFNNEADTPDNFQSRRPNTSFCFLDIRSPGLGDTAMYLCATSRSRGANTGELFFGEGSRLTVL.

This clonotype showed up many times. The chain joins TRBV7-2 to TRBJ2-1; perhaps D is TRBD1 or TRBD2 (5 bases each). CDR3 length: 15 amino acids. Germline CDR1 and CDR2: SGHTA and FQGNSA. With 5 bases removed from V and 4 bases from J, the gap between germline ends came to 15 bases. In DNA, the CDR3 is TGTGCCAGCAGCCCTAAACGGGACGCATACAATGAGCAGTTCTTC. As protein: CASSPKRDAYNEQFF.

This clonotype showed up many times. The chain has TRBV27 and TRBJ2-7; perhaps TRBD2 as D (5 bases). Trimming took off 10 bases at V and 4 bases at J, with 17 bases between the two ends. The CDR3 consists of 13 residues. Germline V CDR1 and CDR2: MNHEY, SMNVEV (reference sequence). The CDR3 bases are TGTGCCACCCGGGAAAGGTGGGGATACGAGCAGTACGTC. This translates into CATRERWGYEQYV.

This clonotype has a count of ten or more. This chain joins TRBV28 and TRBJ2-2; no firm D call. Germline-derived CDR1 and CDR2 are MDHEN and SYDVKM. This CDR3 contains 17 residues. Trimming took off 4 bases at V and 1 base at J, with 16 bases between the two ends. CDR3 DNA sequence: TGTGCCAGCAGTTATTTTCCGAGGCGCAAGAACACCGGGGAGCTGTTTTTT. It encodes CASSYFPRRKNTGELFF.

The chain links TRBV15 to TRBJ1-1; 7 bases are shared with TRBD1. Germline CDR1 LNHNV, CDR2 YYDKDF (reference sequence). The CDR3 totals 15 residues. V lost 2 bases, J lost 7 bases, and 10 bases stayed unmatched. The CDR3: CATSRPYRGVNEAFF. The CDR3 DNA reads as TGTGCCACCAGCAGACCCTACAGGGGAGTTAATGAAGCTTTCTTT.

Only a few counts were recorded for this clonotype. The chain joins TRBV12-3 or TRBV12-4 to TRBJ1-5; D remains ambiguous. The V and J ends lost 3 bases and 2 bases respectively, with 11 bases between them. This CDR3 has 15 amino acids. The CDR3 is CASSFGENGNQPQHF. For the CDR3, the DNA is TGTGCCAGCAGTTTTGGGGAGAACGGCAATCAGCCCCAGCATTTT.

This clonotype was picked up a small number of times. Written as DNA, the CDR3 is TGTGCCAGCACCATTGGCACTGAAGCTTTCTTT. Its translation is CASTIGTEAFF. This chain uses TRBV7-9 with TRBJ1-1; no reliable D call. CDR1 is SEHNR, CDR2 FQNEAQ, per germline (reference sequence). Trimming removed 7 bases from V and 4 bases from J, with 7 bases in between. The CDR3 contains 11 residues.

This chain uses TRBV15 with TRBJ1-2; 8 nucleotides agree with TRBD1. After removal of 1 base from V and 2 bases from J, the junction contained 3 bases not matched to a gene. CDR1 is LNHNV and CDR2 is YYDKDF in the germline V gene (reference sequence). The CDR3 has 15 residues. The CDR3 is CATSRGDRTNYGYTF. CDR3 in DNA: TGTGCCACCAGCAGAGGGGACAGGACAAACTATGGCTACACCTTC.

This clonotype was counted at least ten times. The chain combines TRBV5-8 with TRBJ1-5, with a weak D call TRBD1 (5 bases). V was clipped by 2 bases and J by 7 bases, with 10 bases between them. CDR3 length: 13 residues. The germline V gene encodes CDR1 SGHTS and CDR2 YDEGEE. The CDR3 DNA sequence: TGTGCCAGCAGCTTAAAGGGGCGACAGCCCCAGCATTTT. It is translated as CASSLKGRQPQHF. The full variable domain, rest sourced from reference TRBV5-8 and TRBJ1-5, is EAGVTQSPTHLIKTRGQQATLRCSPISGHTSVYWYQQALGLGLQFLLWYDEGEERNRGNFPPRFSGRQFPNYSSELNVNALELEDSALYLCASSLKGRQPQHFGDGTRLSIL.

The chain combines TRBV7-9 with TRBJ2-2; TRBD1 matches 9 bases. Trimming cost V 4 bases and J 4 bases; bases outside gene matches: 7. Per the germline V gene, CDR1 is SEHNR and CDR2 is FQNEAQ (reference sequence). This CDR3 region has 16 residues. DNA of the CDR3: TGTGCCAGCAGCTCCTCCGGGACAGGGAGCACCGGGGAGCTGTTTTTT. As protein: CASSSSGTGSTGELFF.

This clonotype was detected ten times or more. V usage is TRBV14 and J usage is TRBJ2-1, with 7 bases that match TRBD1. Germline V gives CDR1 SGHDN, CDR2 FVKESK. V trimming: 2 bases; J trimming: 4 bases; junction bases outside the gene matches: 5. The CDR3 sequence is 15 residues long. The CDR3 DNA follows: TGTGCCAGCAGCCAATTTGTGACAGGGTACAATGAGCAGTTCTTC. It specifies CASSQFVTGYNEQFF.

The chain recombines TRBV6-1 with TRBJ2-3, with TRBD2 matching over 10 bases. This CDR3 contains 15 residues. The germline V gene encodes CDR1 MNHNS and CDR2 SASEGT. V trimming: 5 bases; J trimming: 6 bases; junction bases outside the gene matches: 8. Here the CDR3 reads CASSPEAGGPDTQYF. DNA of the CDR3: TGTGCCAGCAGTCCCGAAGCGGGAGGGCCGGATACGCAGTATTTT.

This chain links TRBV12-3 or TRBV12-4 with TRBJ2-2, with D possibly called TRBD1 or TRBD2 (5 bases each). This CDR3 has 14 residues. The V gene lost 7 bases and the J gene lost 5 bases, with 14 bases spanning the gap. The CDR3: CASIGTLGTGELFF. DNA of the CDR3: TGTGCCAGCATCGGGACCCTTGGGACCGGGGAGCTGTTTTTT.

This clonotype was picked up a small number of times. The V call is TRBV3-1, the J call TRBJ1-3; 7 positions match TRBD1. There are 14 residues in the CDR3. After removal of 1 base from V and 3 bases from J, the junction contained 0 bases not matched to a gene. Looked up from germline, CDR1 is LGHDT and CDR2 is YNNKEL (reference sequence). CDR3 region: CASSQAGGGNTIYF. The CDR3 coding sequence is TGTGCCAGCAGCCAAGCAGGGGGTGGAAACACCATATATTTT.

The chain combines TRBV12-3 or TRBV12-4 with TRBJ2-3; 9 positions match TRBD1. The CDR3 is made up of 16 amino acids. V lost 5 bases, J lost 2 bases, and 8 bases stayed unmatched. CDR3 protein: CASSTWDRAVTDTQYF. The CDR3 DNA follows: TGTGCCAGCAGTACTTGGGACAGGGCCGTCACAGATACGCAGTATTTT.

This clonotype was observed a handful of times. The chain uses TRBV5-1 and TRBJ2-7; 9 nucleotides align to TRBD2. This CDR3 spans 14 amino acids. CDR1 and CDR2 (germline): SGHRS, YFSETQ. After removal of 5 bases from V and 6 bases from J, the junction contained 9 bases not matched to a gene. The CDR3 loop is CASSPGLAGTEQYF. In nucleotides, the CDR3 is TGCGCCAGCAGTCCAGGTCTAGCGGGAACCGAGCAGTACTTC.

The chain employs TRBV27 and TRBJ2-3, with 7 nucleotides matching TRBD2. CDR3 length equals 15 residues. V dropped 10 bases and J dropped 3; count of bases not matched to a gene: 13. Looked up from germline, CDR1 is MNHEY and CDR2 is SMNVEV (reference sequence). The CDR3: CATQWGGFPTDTQYF. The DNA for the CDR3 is TGTGCCACCCAGTGGGGGGGGTTCCCTACAGATACGCAGTATTTT.

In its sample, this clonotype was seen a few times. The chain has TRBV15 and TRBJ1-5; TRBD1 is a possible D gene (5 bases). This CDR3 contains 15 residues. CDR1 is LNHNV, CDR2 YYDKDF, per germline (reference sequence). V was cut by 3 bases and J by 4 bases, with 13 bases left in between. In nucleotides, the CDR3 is TGTGCCACCAGCAGGAATCAGGACATAAATCAGCCCCAGCATTTT. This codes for CATSRNQDINQPQHF.

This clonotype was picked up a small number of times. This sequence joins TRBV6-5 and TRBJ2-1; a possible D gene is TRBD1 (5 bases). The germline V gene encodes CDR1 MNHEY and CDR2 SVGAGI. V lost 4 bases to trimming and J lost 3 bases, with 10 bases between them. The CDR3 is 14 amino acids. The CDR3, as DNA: TGTGCCAGCAGTTCCGTAAGGGGCTACAATGAGCAGTTCTTC. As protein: CASSSVRGYNEQFF.

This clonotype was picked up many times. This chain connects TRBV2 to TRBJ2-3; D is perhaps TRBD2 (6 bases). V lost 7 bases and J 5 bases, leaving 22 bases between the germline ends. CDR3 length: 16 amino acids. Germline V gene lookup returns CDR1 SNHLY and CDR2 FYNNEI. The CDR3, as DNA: TGTGCCAGCACCGAATTAGGTAGCGGCATAGGAGATACGCAGTATTTT. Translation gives CASTELGSGIGDTQYF.

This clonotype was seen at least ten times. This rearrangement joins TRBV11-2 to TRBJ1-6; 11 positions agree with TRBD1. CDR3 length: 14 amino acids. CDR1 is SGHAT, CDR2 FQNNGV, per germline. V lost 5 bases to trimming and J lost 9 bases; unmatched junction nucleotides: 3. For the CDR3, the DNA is TGTGCCAGCAGCCCAGGACAGGGGGCTTCACCCCTCCACTTT. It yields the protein CASSPGQGASPLHF.

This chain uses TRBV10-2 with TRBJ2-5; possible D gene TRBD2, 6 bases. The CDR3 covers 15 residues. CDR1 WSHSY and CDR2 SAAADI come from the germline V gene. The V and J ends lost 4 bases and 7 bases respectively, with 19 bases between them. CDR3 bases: TGCGCCAGCAGTGTGGGGCGGGAAGGTTTTGCGACCCAGTACTTC. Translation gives CASSVGREGFATQYF.

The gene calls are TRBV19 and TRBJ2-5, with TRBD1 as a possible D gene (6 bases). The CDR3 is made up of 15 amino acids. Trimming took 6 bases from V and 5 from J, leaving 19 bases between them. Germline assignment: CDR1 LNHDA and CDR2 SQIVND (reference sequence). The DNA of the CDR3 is TGTGCCAGTAGACCCCGCGCAGGGGTGGGTGAGACCCAGTACTTC. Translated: CASRPRAGVGETQYF.

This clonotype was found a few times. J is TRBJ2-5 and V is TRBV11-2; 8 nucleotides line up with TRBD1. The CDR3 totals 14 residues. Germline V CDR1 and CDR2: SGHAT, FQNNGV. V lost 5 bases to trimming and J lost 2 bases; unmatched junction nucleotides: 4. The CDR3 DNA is TGTGCCAGCAGCGGGACAGGTCCGCAAGAGACCCAGTACTTC. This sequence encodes CASSGTGPQETQYF.